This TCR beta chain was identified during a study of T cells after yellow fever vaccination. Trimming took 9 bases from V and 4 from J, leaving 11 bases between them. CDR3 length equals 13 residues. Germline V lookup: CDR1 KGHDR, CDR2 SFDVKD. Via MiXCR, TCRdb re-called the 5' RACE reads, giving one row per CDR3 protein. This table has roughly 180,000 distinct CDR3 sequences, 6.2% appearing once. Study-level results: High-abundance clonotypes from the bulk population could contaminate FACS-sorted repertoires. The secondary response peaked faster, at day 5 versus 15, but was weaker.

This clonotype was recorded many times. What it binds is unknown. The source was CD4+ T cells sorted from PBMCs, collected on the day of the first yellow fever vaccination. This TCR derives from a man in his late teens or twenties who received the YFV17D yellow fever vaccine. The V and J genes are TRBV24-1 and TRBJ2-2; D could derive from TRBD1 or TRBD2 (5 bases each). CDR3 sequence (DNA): TGTGCCACCCACGGGGCGCGCACCGGGGAGCTGTTTTTT. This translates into CATHGARTGELFF.